This T cell receptor (beta chain) is drawn from a study of OX40 agonist ivuxolimab in advanced cancers. The overall study: There were three patients with partial responses, one having hepatocellular carcinoma and two cutaneous melanoma.

This CDR3 region has 14 residues. V lost 0 bases to trimming and J lost 6 bases, with 10 bases between them. Germline assignment: CDR1 SGHRS and CDR2 YFSETQ. Sequencing was performed with immunoSEQ multiplex PCR; in TCRdb, only in-frame clones are kept and a portion is missing. The table includes about 100,000 clones, 85% to 95% detected once. This clone appeared a few times. On cycle 4 day 1 and cycle 7 day 1, as well as at baseline, blood was sampled. This sequence was found in an adult with an advanced solid tumor such as melanoma, head and neck, liver or kidney cancer. The J gene is TRBJ2-1, the V gene TRBV5-1; TRBD1 is a possible D gene (5 bases). Sequenced here: CD4+ or CD8+ T cells sorted from blood, sampled in a trial of the OX40 agonist ivuxolimab. The CDR3 region has the DNA TGCGCCAGCAGCTTGGCTTCAGGGCTCAATGAGCAGTTCTTC. This gives the protein CASSLASGLNEQFF.